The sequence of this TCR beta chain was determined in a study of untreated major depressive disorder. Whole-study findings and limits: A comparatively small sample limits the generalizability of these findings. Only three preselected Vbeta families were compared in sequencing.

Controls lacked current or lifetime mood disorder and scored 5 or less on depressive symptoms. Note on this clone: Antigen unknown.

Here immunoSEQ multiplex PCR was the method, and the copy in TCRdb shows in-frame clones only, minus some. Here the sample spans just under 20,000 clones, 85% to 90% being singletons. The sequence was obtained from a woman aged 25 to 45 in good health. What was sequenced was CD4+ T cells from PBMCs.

CDR3 sequence: CASRRHTTYEQYF. As DNA, the CDR3 is TGTGCCAGCAGACGACACACTACCTACGAGCAGTACTTC. This chain connects TRBV6-5 to TRBJ2-7; D is unclear. Germline CDR1 is MNHEY and CDR2 is SVGAGI. V was trimmed by 6 bases and J by 2 bases, leaving 11 bases between them. This CDR3 is 13 amino acids long.